The present TCR beta chain was sequenced within a study of cytomegalovirus exposure and HLA in healthy donors (dated by TCRdb to between 2016 and 2019). A note on the overall study: According to an earlier analysis of a few hundred of the donors, 150 million to 200 million T cells yielded 117 million unique TCR beta sequences and 250 to 350 Gb of sequence data. Around 330 gigabases of sequencing data and roughly 81 million unique TCR sequences made up an early release that covered over 550 HLA-typed donors. The number of donors typed differed by locus, with about 629-630 for A, B, C, DRB1 and DQB1, approximately 500 for DQA1, 600 to 610 for DPA1, and some 450 for DPB1. The study was designed to test whether signatures of past pathogen exposure could be identified by cataloging public T cell receptors. An earlier analysis of approximately 630 of the donors applied high-throughput TCR beta sequencing to assess whether each TCR beta V gene segment acted as functional or pseudogenic. The T cell repertoires of 666 subjects were profiled by immunosequencing and related to cytomegalovirus serostatus. Because of strong linkage in the cohort, a handful of DR-DQ haplotypes were treated as single units for association and clustering. The later analysis used no new phenotypic data to find candidate immune exposures, relying instead on TCR beta sequences and their occurrence across donors. In addition to the first cohort of about 650 subjects, a separate validation cohort of approximately 130 different subjects was used. Class I and class II HLA loci were covered by the typing at four-digit resolution. Across approximately 420 genotyped donors of the cohort, an average of approximately 240,000 unique TCR beta nucleotide sequences per donor were sequenced, and roughly 17% of those sequences were non-productive. To study patterns of TCR occurrence, a later analysis re-analyzed previously published TCR beta repertoires from more than 550 donors and added high-resolution HLA genotyping. Every discovery cohort repertoire had been produced on one sequencing platform. To predict cytomegalovirus infection status, the study combined high-throughput TCR immunosequencing, statistical association of individual TCRs with disease status, and machine learning. Donor age, sex, ethnicity and CMV serostatus were compiled alongside the repertoire data. Of the roughly 400 genotyped donors, over 65% fell in the genetic ancestry cluster associated with self-reported Caucasian donors. Genome-wide SNP genotypes for about 55% of the roughly 670 donors were used in a later genetic analysis, which treated that subset as a discovery cohort. Study-level results and caveats: A later analysis associated approximately 17,000 TCR beta sequences with specific HLA alleles at a false discovery rate of 0.05. In a later analysis, the rate of TCR association differed among HLA loci, with DRB1 alleles having the most associated TCRs and HLA-C alleles having the fewest. Across donors, most TCR sequences were observed very rarely, whereas some public TCRs were present in many individuals. A further reported finding was that TCR beta sequences accurately predicted the HLA-A and HLA-B alleles for most subjects in the first cohort. Three of the identified cytomegalovirus-associated TCR beta chains were confirmed in vitro to be specific for cytomegalovirus antigens. Broadly in line with IMGT annotations, most TCR beta V segments showed up in productive rearrangements about 87% or about 30% of the time in an earlier analysis of about 500 of the donors. According to a later analysis, most CMV-associated TCR beta chains appeared to be HLA-restricted, and the HLA associations seemed to be driven largely by CMV exposure. Compared with the approximately 710-donor mean, donors in an Asian-associated ancestry cluster had fewer N-insertions in productive TCRs, according to a later genetic analysis. A later analysis reported that several top co-occurrence clusters appeared linked to parvovirus B19, influenza, CMV and Epstein-Barr virus. Correlated functional status among segregating V segments might reflect linkage disequilibrium, but an unknown experimental factor could not be ruled out. A group of highly shared sequence variants was considered likely to be a technical artifact of the sequencing pipeline. The cohort was sequenced for TCR beta chains only, and without alpha or paired-chain data the features that could be detected were limited. Immune exposure information for the cohort was limited to CMV serostatus. The study gave a list of 150 to 200 TCR beta chains associated with cytomegalovirus. Some IMGT-functional V segments, including TRBV6-2 and TRBV6-3, could not be distinguished by the 87-base-pair reads and were therefore excluded. In a later genetic analysis, a missense DCLRE1C variant was associated with V-gene and J-gene trimming of TCR beta chains, and the association was replicated in an independent cohort. The earlier analysis of fewer than 750 of the donors excluded some 16 rarely observed V segments, including chromosome 9 orphons, because counts were too low. It was suggested by the authors that the approach could potentially be generalized to other disease states and immunological phenotypes. The classifier was reported to diagnose cytomegalovirus status with high specificity and sensitivity in both the original cohort and the validation cohort. In a later analysis, HLA-associated TCR beta chains showed more clonal expansion and lower generation probabilities than non-associated chains that were equally common. Because HLA typing was missing for some donors at each locus, association tests included only the typed subset. When HLA alleles, especially DR and DQ, strongly co-occurred, TCR associations were difficult to assign to individual alleles. Presence/absence analyses assumed roughly uniform sequencing depth across donors, an assumption that may not hold.

Relative to germline, V is 3 bases shorter and J is 10 bases shorter, with 4 bases between their ends. CDR1 and CDR2 are drawn from the germline V gene: MGHRA, YSYEKL. Measured from the cysteine to the phenylalanine, the CDR3 is 10 residues long. Of all the DNA, just the CDR3 is kept, 30 bases in frame from base 1. The cohort consisted of hundreds of healthy bone marrow donors. At the time of sampling, all cohort members were nominally healthy, though unrecorded immune exposures were likely present. The donor tested CMV seronegative and was one of the 352 seronegative cohort members. A peripheral blood sample was collected from each donor, and TCR beta sequencing was performed on peripheral blood mononuclear cells. The Qiagen DNeasy Blood Extraction Kit was used to extract genomic DNA from the blood cell samples. In regard to this clone: Its antigen has not been determined. Base qualities are missing; no much larger clone stands one base away.

Libraries were constructed by the immunoSEQ multiplex PCR assay. For the multiplex PCR, a mixture combining 60 forward primers for TCR Vbeta segments and 13 reverse primers for TCR Jbeta segments was used. The CDR3 region of rearranged TCR beta genes was amplified from genomic DNA by a multiplex PCR assay. Amplified TCR beta libraries were sequenced as 87-base-pair reads on the Illumina HiSeq System. Per the source publication's procedure: A later analysis tallied tens of millions of unique TCR beta chains across the 700 or so repertoires, and approximately 12 million of those chains were shared by two or more donors. Raw reads were error-corrected and collapsed into unique sequences by a nearest-neighbor algorithm in which closely related sequences were merged to remove PCR and sequencing errors. V, D and J gene segments were assigned by aligning CDR3 sequences to IMGT reference sequences. Each retained sequence needed at least a six-nucleotide match to both a V gene segment and a J gene segment. A rearrangement counted as productive if the CDR3 had no stop codons and remained in frame with V and J, and every other rearrangement counted as non-productive. Following IMGT convention, CDR3 was defined as the stretch from the second conserved V-encoded cysteine to the conserved J-encoded phenylalanine. The earlier analysis of about 560 of the donors excluded any sequence lacking an unambiguous match to a single V gene segment. In an earlier analysis of 500 to 750 of the donors, V segments were called functional above 56.7% productive rearrangements and were called segregating when the between-donor standard deviation exceeded 5%. To diagnose cytomegalovirus status from the catalog of TCR beta chain sequences, a statistical classification framework was built. In a later analysis, TCR nucleotide sequences were compared against IMGT/GENE-DB human TR gene sequences so that V and J genes could be assigned. In a later analysis, CDR3 sequences and most-parsimonious VDJ recombination scenarios were assigned using the TCRdist pipeline. In a later analysis, each TCR beta chain was defined by its CDR3 amino acid sequence together with its V-gene family, and reads lacking a unique V-gene family were excluded. To address suspected cross-contamination and a sequencing artifact, a later analysis removed a few hundred highly shared, low-generation-probability nucleotide sequences. A later analysis calculated a clonal expansion index for each public chain from normalized within-repertoire ranks of inferred template counts. A later analysis computed generation probabilities with a VDJ recombination model fitted to out-of-frame rearrangements, and checked the results against IGoR. In a later analysis, hypergeometric tests were used to score TCR-TCR, TCR-HLA and TCR-CMV co-occurrence, with a repertoire-size bias correction applied to TCR pairs. In a later analysis, false discovery rates were estimated by permuting HLA or CMV assignments 20 times. In a later analysis, co-occurring TCRs were grouped using DBSCAN, and TCRdist sequence similarity was added for clustering within HLA-allele-positive subsets. Co-occurrence clustering excluded repertoires with fewer than 30,000 or more than 120,000 public chains, plus five with anomalous nucleotide sharing. TCRdb holds this immuneACCESS table with in-frame rearrangements only. Some clones are missing; in checked studies, unresolved V genes explain under half, and the rest has no known cause. That table supplies the V and J calls and clone size; D and trimming were determined from the DNA. The sample has under 200,000 clones on record, around 82% of them singletons. The top ten clones comprise less than 2% of the sample.

The sample taken for sequencing was PBMCs. This sequence was found in a male donor in good health and CMV-seronegative. The rearrangement combines TRBV4-1 with TRBJ1-5, with an unclear D gene assignment. The sequenced DNA is TGCGCCAGCAGCCACCAACCCCAGCATTTT. It encodes CASSHQPQHF.